This T cell receptor (beta chain) was found in a study of human T cells and chemical hapten exposure (TCRdb year 2021). General notes on the study: For sensitization, 2% DPC in acetone was applied to a 2 cm by 2 cm area of upper inner arm skin. Throughout the study period of roughly five months, patients also received therapeutic DPC doses to the scalp every week. Patch testing was performed on the upper back with Finn chambers containing 0.01% DPC, and the patch tests were scored after 6 days according to International Contact Dermatitis Research Group standards. The patient cohort, mostly female, included alopecia areata with under or over 50% scalp involvement, alopecia totalis and alopecia universalis. Libraries were combined into a pool for sequencing, and differences in TCR yield between samples came mainly from small differences in library volumes within the pool. The study tracked peripheral blood TCR repertoire changes in vivo during primary and secondary sensitization to the hapten diphenylcyclopropenone (DPC) in alopecia patients. Blood samples were taken from patients before sensitization (week 0) and then at 2, 6 and about 24 weeks after DPC sensitization. Under 30 alopecia patients gave blood for TCR sequencing at one to four time points (pre-sensitization, 2, 6 and 24 weeks). Beyond this particular receptor, the publication reports: Compared with pre-sensitization or healthy control sets, expanded TCRs formed significantly more large CDR3 similarity clusters, which is consistent with antigen-driven responses. The number of PT1 expanded TCRs positively correlated with patch test score, significant at thresholds 8, 16 and 32 but not 4. DPC sensitization did not change how many TCRs were above 1 in 1000 frequency, and no evidence was found of alterations in global repertoire structure. All patients had alopecia, a presumed autoimmune disease, so their immune response might differ from that of healthy individuals. After repeated subsampling, the strength of the expansion versus patch-test correlation and the threshold at which it became significant changed.

As to this clonotype: Its antigen is currently not known. No much larger clone is present one base from it, and per-base qualities are unavailable.

The trim is 4 bases for V and 3 bases for J, with a gap of 12 bases between the germline ends. The CDR3 runs 14 amino acids, cysteine and phenylalanine included. The entry retains the CDR3 DNA only, 42 bases that are in frame from base 1. The germline V gene supplies CDR1 SNHLY and CDR2 FYNNEI. What the time point label conveys for this sample: pre-sensitization, week 0. The treatment or condition label corresponds to: therapeutic diphenylcyclopropenone sensitization with weekly scalp DPC. Blood at each patch-test visit was drawn before the patch test was applied. To be eligible, patients had to be aged 18 to 70, diagnosed with alopecia and judged suitable for DPC therapy, while pregnant patients were excluded. Total RNA was isolated from unfractionated whole blood collected in Tempus Blood RNA tubes. The library came from RACE. Sequencing relied on a NextSeq 500. Library preparation attached unique molecular identifiers to individual cDNA molecules for quantitative, reproducible TCR counting. Each blood RNA sample was used to sequence both TCR alpha and TCR beta chains. The study's processing was this. The median number of TCRs per sample was 95,638, ranging from roughly 23,224 to 700,000. The Decombinator software suite was used to annotate the V, J and CDR3 of the TCR reads. Every sample was subsampled to the same number of TCRs (28,000) for the PS versus PT1 abundance plots. Expanded TCRs were defined as absent before sensitization and observed at least eight times at the 2-week time point. The raw public data were reprocessed by TCRdb itself: fastp quality trimming at Q25, MiXCR clonotype calling, in-frame beta chains only. Each entry merges the rows of one CDR3 protein and shows their most common DNA and genes. What appears here as the V and J calls and clone size reflects TCRdb's work, not the paper's. For this sample there are 280,000 or so distinct CDR3 sequences; over 7.5% appear just once. The ten biggest clones cover 1.2% of the sample.

The clonotype comes from a young man with alopecia areata. Some clones in this sample may be carry-over from other donors' samples. The specimen was whole blood, collected in connection with sensitization to the hapten diphenylcyclopropenone (DPC). The chain uses TRBV2 and TRBJ1-2, with an unclear D gene assignment. The nucleotide sequence reads as follows: TGTGCCAGCAGTGTTACAGAAAGGGACTATGGCTACACCTTC. Its coded protein is CASSVTERDYGYTF.